One and the same sample provided the 7 T cell receptor beta chains below, sequenced in a study of cytomegalovirus exposure and HLA in healthy donors (dated by TCRdb to the late 2010s). The library was produced with the immunoSEQ multiplex PCR assay. A mixture of 60 forward primers for TCR Vbeta segments and 13 reverse primers for TCR Jbeta segments was used in the multiplex PCR. TCRdb carries this immuneACCESS record with in-frame sequences only. Its versions omit some clonotypes, under half of them owing to an unresolved V gene in the studies checked, with the rest unexplained. This sample gives roughly 150,000 clones in total; around four fifths of them show up just once. Roughly 1.4% of the sample comes from the top ten. The sample comprised PBMCs. Every receptor here comes from a woman between 18 and 29 years old in good health and CMV-seronegative.

V is TRBV6-6 and J is TRBJ1-2; D remains ambiguous. This CDR3 spans 14 amino acids. Germline V CDR1 and CDR2: MNHNY, SVGAGI (reference sequence). With 3 bases removed from V and 3 bases from J, the gap between germline ends came to 11 bases. CDR3 in DNA: TGTGCCAGCAGTTATGCAGTCCTCGACTATGGCTACACCTTC. This encodes CASSYAVLDYGYTF.

This clone has a single count. The J gene is TRBJ2-4, the V gene TRBV27; TRBD1 matches at 12 bases. Germline CDR1 and CDR2: MNHEY and SMNVEV (reference sequence). The V segment lost 4 bases and the J segment 3 bases; nucleotides outside the gene matches: 13. CDR3 length: 19 residues. DNA for the CDR3: TGTGCCAGCAGTTCCGGGACAGGGGGCGGATGGGTAGACAAAAACATTCAGTACTTC. Encoded protein: CASSSGTGGGWVDKNIQYF.

The rearrangement links TRBV6-1 to TRBJ1-5, with D unclear. V lost 2 bases and J lost 7, with 6 bases in between. This CDR3 is 12 amino acids long. The germline V gene encodes CDR1 MNHNS and CDR2 SASEGT. Here the CDR3 reads CASSEWEQPQHF. CDR3 in DNA: TGTGCCAGCAGTGAATGGGAGCAGCCCCAGCATTTT.

The chain employs TRBV7-3 and TRBJ2-7; a weak D match, TRBD1 (5 bases). The CDR3 sequence is 14 residues long. Germline assignment: CDR1 SGHTA and CDR2 FQGTGA. The V gene lost 1 base and the J gene lost 7 bases, with 14 bases spanning the gap. CDR3 nucleotides: TGTGCCAGCAGCTTAAGTTCAGGGATTGGAGAGCAGTACTTC. Translation: CASSLSSGIGEQYF. Variable domain in full (rest from reference TRBV7-3 and TRBJ2-7): GAGVSQTPSNKVTEKGKYVELRCDPISGHTALYWYRQSLGQGPEFLIYFQGTGAADDSGLPNDRFFAVRPEGSVSTLKIQRTERGDSAVYLCASSLSSGIGEQYFGPGTRLTVT.

This chain connects TRBV7-9 to TRBJ2-1; 10 bases align to TRBD2. J gave up 8 bases and V 3 bases, and 10 bases lay outside the gene matches. The CDR3 consists of 16 residues. The V gene's germline CDR1 is SEHNR and CDR2 FQNEAQ (reference sequence). The CDR3 DNA sequence: TGTGCCAGCAGCTTCCCACCTAGCGGGGGAAGGGATGAGCAGTTCTTC. Its translation: CASSFPPSGGRDEQFF.

The V and J genes are TRBV18 and TRBJ1-2, with D maybe TRBD1 (5 bases). V was cut by 2 bases and J by 8 bases, with 21 bases left in between. From germline, CDR1 is KGHSH and CDR2 LQKENI. This CDR3 has 16 amino acids. CDR3 nucleotide sequence: TGTGCCAGCTCACCATTGGTACAGGAAAAGACGCGGGGCTACACCTTC. Protein: CASSPLVQEKTRGYTF.

The rearrangement uses TRBV4-2 and TRBJ1-5; the D is unclear. The CDR3 has 15 amino acids. Germline V gene lookup returns CDR1 LGHNA and CDR2 YNFKEQ. V lost 2 bases, J lost 5 bases, and 13 bases lay in between. The DNA for the CDR3 is TGTGCCAGCAGCCAATCACACGGGTGGGATCAGCCCCAGCATTTT. Its translation is CASSQSHGWDQPQHF.